This T cell receptor (beta chain) was profiled in a study of blood T cells in healthy people across ages. This clonotype was seen a few times. Next came a second PCR, run for about 6 to 12 cycles, which used a sample-barcoded 5' primer along with a J-beta primer mix. From the 5' RACE reads, TCRdb called clonotypes with MiXCR, one entry per CDR3 protein. The data show approximately 800,000 distinct CDR3 sequences, around 45% seen once. This receptor was taken from a man aged 80 or over in good health. Sequencing used blood.

CDR3 region: CSVSGGQINEKLFF. The CDR3 DNA is TGCAGCGTTTCGGGCGGACAGATTAATGAAAAACTGTTTTTT. This rearrangement joins TRBV29-1 to TRBJ1-4; a weak D match, TRBD1 (6 bases). The CDR3 has 14 residues. Germline V CDR1 and CDR2: SQVTM, ANQGSEA. Trimming pared 5 bases from V and 4 bases from J, leaving 14 bases between.